Presented here are 13 T cell receptor beta chains from one specimen sequenced in a study of neurological immune-mediated disorders (dated by TCRdb to the late 2010s). Library preparation employed 5' RACE. Instrument on record: Illumina HiSeq 2500. TCRdb reprocessed the public reads (quality trimming at Q25 with fastp, clone calling with MiXCR) and kept in-frame beta chains. Rows with one shared CDR3 protein collapse into an entry with the most common genes and DNA. The sample profile shows 35,000 to 40,000 distinct CDR3 sequences; roughly 11% of them were found once. Under 5% of the sample is in the top ten clones. The sample comprised CD4+ T cells from blood. The receptors were gathered from a woman under 40 with HTLV-1-associated myelopathy (HAM/TSP).

The chain has TRBV4-1 and TRBJ2-1; 10 positions agree with TRBD2. Germline lookup yields CDR1 MGHRA and CDR2 YSYEKL. The trim removed 0 bases at V and 3 bases at J, leaving 5 bases unmatched. This CDR3 is 17 amino acids long. The CDR3 DNA reads TGCGCCAGCAGCCAAGAGGTAGCGGGGGGATACTACAATGAGCAGTTCTTC. The encoded protein is CASSQEVAGGYYNEQFF.

This clonotype was counted ten times or more. The chain combines TRBV12-3 or TRBV12-4 with TRBJ2-7, with a possible D match to TRBD1 (5 bases). This CDR3 region has 15 residues. Trimming pared 3 bases from V and 0 bases from J, leaving 12 bases between. The CDR3 sequence: CASSLNRRGSYEQYF. In nucleotides, the CDR3 is TGTGCCAGCAGTTTGAACAGAAGGGGCTCCTACGAGCAGTACTTC.

Many counts were recorded for this clonotype. CDR3 amino acids: CASSLEGEQYF. DNA for the CDR3: TGCGCCAGCAGCTTGGAAGGCGAGCAGTACTTC. The chain links TRBV5-1 to TRBJ2-7; D is ambiguous. V gave up 0 bases and J gave up 6 bases, with 4 bases separating them. The CDR3 covers 11 residues. Germline CDR1 reads SGHRS; CDR2 reads YFSETQ.

This clonotype appeared many times. The chain employs TRBV5-1 and TRBJ1-4; 7 nucleotides match TRBD1. This CDR3 comprises 14 residues. Trimming cost V 3 bases and J 5 bases; bases outside gene matches: 4. Germline CDR1 is SGHRS and CDR2 is YFSETQ. The CDR3 loop is CASSWDRSNEKLFF. The CDR3 bases are TGCGCCAGCAGCTGGGACAGAAGCAATGAAAAACTGTTTTTT.

This clonotype was observed at least ten times. This sequence joins TRBV20-1 and TRBJ1-2; 9 bases are a match to TRBD1. V lost 0 bases and J lost 2; bases outside the gene matches: 1. CDR3 length equals 14 residues. The germline CDR1 and CDR2 sequences are DFQATT and SNEGSKA (reference sequence). The DNA of the CDR3 is TGCAGTGCTAGAGAAACAGGGGGCAACTATGGCTACACCTTC. Encoded protein: CSARETGGNYGYTF.

The table lists this clonotype with many counts. The chain employs TRBV20-1 and TRBJ2-1; 7 bases align to TRBD2. The CDR3 has 15 residues. Germline V gives CDR1 DFQATT, CDR2 SNEGSKA (reference sequence). With V trimmed by 0 bases and J by 3 bases, 5 bases remained unmatched. The CDR3 protein is CSARDQRGGYNEQFF. The DNA for the CDR3 is TGCAGTGCTAGAGATCAGCGGGGCGGCTACAATGAGCAGTTCTTC.

Ten or more counts support this clonotype. The V gene is TRBV15, the J gene TRBJ2-3; TRBD2 aligns across 9 bases. Trimming cost V 5 bases and J 2 bases; bases outside gene matches: 14. In germline, CDR1 is LNHNV, CDR2 YYDKDF (reference sequence). This CDR3 comprises 18 residues. CDR3: CATSGAAGGLLFTDTQYF. CDR3 in DNA: TGTGCCACCAGCGGGGCAGCGGGGGGCCTACTTTTCACAGATACGCAGTATTTT.

In its sample, this clonotype was seen many times. V usage is TRBV12-3 or TRBV12-4 and J usage is TRBJ1-5, with D tentatively TRBD1 (6 bases). CDR3 length: 16 residues. V lost 7 bases, J lost 7 bases, and 23 bases lay in between. CDR3 nucleotide sequence: TGTGCCAGCACACCTGGGGGCAGGAGTTTTAACCAGCCCCAGCATTTT. This translates into CASTPGGRSFNQPQHF.

In its sample, this clonotype was seen many times. The chain recombines TRBV5-8 with TRBJ1-2; D possibly corresponds to TRBD1 (6 bases). The CDR3 consists of 12 residues. Germline CDR1 SGHTS, CDR2 YDEGEE. Trimming removed 2 bases at V and 4 bases at J, with 6 bases between. The CDR3, as DNA: TGTGCCAGCAGCTTACAGGGCTATGGCTACACCTTC. This codes for CASSLQGYGYTF.

This clonotype was seen many times. This CDR3 is CATATIPNSPLHF. The CDR3 coding sequence is TGTGCCACCGCGACCATTCCTAATTCACCCCTCCACTTT. The V gene is TRBV15, the J gene TRBJ1-6; D unresolved. Germline loops: CDR1 LNHNV, CDR2 YYDKDF (reference sequence). This CDR3 spans 13 amino acids. V was pared by 8 bases and J by 6 bases, with 11 bases between.

This clonotype appeared many times. The CDR3 protein is CSAPGQGDTEAFF. Written as DNA, the CDR3 is TGCAGTGCTCCGGGACAGGGGGACACTGAAGCTTTCTTT. The rearrangement joins TRBV20-1 to TRBJ1-1, with 11 bases that match TRBD1. The CDR3 extends over 13 amino acids. Germline V gene data show CDR1 as DFQATT and CDR2 as SNEGSKA (reference sequence). Trimming removed 5 bases from V and 3 bases from J; junction bases left unmatched: 2.

This clonotype occurred many times. The rearrangement uses TRBV25-1 and TRBJ2-1; no definite D call. CDR3 size: 14 residues. Germline lookup yields CDR1 MGHDK and CDR2 SYGVNS. Trimming removed 4 bases from V and 9 bases from J, with 16 bases in between. CDR3 in amino acids: CASSVFGSIGEQFF. Here the CDR3 DNA reads TGTGCCAGCAGTGTTTTTGGAAGTATCGGTGAGCAGTTCTTC.

V usage is TRBV5-6 and J usage is TRBJ2-1; D remains ambiguous. Trimming removed 1 base at V and 0 bases at J, with 14 bases between. The CDR3 is 17 residues long. Germline loops: CDR1 SGHDT, CDR2 YYEEEE. The CDR3 here is CASSLSPAASSYNEQFF. CDR3 nucleotide sequence: TGTGCCAGCAGCTTGTCCCCTGCAGCGAGCTCCTACAATGAGCAGTTCTTC. The complete variable domain, with remaining parts taken from reference TRBV5-6 and TRBJ2-1, reads DAGVTQSPTHLIKTRGQQVTLRCSPKSGHDTVSWYQQALGQGPQFIFQYYEEEERQRGNFPDRFSGHQFPNYSSELNVNALLLGDSALYLCASSLSPAASSYNEQFFGPGTRLTVL.